This T cell receptor beta chain was retrieved from a study of shared clonotypes between healthy human individuals. Broader study findings: Incomplete sequencing of sorted subsets was indicated by rarefaction despite large depth. The study found approximately 5% of naive CD4 clonotypes shared across four donors.

This clone came up once. Its antigen is currently unknown. Naive CD45RA+ and memory CD45RA-negative subsets were split from CD4+ cells. Execution of the assay was at deep level. Only in-frame clones appear in the TCRdb table, and some are missing; sequencing was by immunoSEQ multiplex PCR. Among about 1.1 million clones listed, approximately 75% were seen once. Trimming left V 2 bases short and J 0 bases short, with 7 bases between. Germline values: CDR1 SGHTA, CDR2 FQGNSA. The CDR3 runs 14 residues. The sequenced sample consisted of memory CD4+ T cells from PBMCs. Indicated subset: CD45RA-negative fraction. The gene calls are TRBV7-2 and TRBJ1-2; D remains unclear. This receptor was obtained from a man aged 18 to 29 in good health. Some clones in this sample may be carry-over from other donors' samples. Here the CDR3 reads CASSLHRSNYGYTF. CDR3 in DNA: TGTGCCAGCAGCTTACACAGATCTAACTATGGCTACACCTTC.